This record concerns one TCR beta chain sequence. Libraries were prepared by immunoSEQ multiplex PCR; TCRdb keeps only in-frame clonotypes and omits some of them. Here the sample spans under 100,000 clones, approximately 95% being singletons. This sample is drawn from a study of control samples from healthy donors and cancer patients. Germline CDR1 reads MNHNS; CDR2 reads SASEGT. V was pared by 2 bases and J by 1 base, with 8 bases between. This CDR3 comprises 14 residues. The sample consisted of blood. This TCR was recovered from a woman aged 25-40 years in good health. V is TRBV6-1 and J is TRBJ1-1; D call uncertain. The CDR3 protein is CASSEHVKNTEAFF. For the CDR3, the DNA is TGTGCCAGCAGTGAACACGTGAAGAACACTGAAGCTTTCTTT.